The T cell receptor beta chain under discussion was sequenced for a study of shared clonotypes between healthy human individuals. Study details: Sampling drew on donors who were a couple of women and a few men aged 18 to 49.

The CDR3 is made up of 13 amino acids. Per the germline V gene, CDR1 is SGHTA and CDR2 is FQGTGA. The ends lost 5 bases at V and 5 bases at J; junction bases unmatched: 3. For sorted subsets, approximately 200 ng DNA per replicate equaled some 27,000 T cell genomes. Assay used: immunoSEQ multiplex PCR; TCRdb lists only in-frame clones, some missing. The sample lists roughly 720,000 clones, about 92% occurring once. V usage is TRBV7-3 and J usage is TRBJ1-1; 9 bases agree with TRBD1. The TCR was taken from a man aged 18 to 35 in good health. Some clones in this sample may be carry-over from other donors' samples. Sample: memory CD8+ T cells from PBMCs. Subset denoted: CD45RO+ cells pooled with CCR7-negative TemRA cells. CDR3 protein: CASSETGGTEAFF. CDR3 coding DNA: TGTGCCAGCAGCGAGACAGGGGGGACTGAAGCTTTCTTT.